This TCR beta chain was retrieved from a study of response to subunit inactivated influenza vaccine (dated 2018 in TCRdb). About the investigation overall: Deep quantitative T cell receptor repertoire profiling was used in the study to track responses to a trivalent subunit inactivated influenza vaccine. Broader findings and caveats from the paper: The authors suggested that each seasonal influenza vaccination may recruit only a limited number of new T cells.

The library was generated by RT-PCR. TCRdb names Illumina HiSeq 2500 as the instrument used. TCRdb applied fastp at Q25 and MiXCR to the public reads, then kept only in-frame beta chains. Here each entry gathers all rows of one CDR3 protein and keeps the most common genes and DNA. This sample has around 480,000 distinct CDR3 sequences in its table, and approximately 15% of those were observed once. In total, the top ten clones hold less than 4% of the sample. From a lookup of the germline V gene (reference sequence), CDR1 and CDR2 are DFQATT and SNEGSKA. From cysteine to phenylalanine, the CDR3 is 15 amino acids long. The DNA shown is the 45-base CDR3, in frame from base 1. V is cut by 2 bases and J by 2 bases, and the space between the germline ends is 13 bases. On this clonotype itself: It has no known antigen specificity. No base quality information exists; no much larger clone differs at one position.

The receptor was isolated from a man aged 45-69 years who received an inactivated influenza vaccine. Donor details come from another sample of the same person, matched by shared clones. Sequences were derived from CD4+ T cells sorted from PBMCs, sampled less than 30 months after vaccination. The chain joins TRBV20-1 to TRBJ2-1; a weak D assignment points to TRBD1 (6 bases agree). This receptor carries the CDR3 CSARPNREPYNEQFF. The DNA sequence is as follows: TGCAGTGCTAGACCAAACAGGGAACCCTACAATGAGCAGTTCTTC.